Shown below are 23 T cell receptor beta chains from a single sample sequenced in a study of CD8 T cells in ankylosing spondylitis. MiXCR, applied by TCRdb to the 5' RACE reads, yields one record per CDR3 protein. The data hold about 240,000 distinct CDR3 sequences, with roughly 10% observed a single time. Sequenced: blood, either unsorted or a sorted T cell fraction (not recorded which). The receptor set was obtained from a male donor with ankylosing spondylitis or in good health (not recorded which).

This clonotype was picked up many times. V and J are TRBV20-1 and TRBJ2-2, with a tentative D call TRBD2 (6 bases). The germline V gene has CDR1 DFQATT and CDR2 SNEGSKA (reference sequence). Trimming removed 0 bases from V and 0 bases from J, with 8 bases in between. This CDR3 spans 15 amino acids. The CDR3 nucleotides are TGCAGTGCTAGAGACGGCGGGACGAACACCGGGGAGCTGTTTTTT. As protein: CSARDGGTNTGELFF.

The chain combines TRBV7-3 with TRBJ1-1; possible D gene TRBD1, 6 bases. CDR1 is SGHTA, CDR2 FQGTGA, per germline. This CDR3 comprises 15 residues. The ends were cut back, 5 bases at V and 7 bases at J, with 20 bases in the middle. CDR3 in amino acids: CASSPRGGRLDEAFF. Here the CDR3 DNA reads TGTGCCAGCAGCCCCCGAGGGGGTCGCTTGGATGAAGCTTTCTTT.

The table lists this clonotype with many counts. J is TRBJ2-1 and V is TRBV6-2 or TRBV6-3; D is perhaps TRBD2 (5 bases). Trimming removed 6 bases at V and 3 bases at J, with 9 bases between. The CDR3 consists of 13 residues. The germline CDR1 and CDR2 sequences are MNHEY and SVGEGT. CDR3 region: CASSFGDYNEQFF. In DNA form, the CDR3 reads TGTGCCAGCAGCTTCGGGGACTACAATGAGCAGTTCTTC.

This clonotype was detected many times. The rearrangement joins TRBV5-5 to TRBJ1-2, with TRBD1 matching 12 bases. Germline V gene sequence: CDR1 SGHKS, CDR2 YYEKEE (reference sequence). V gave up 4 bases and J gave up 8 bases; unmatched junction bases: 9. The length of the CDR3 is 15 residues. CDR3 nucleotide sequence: TGTGCCAGCAGCCCGTCCCGGGACAGGGGGCACGGCTACACCTTC. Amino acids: CASSPSRDRGHGYTF. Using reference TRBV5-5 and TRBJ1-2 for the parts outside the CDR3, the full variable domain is DAGVTQSPTHLIKTRGQQVTLRCSPISGHKSVSWYQQVLGQGPQFIFQYYEKEERGRGNFPDRFSARQFPNYSSELNVNALLLGDSALYLCASSPSRDRGHGYTFGSGTRLTVV.

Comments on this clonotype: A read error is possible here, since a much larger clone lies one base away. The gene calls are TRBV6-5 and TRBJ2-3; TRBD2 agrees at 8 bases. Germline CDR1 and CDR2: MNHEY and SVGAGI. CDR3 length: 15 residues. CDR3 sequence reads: CASSYFRTSTDAQYF. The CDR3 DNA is TGTGCCAGCAGTTACTTCCGGACTAGCACAGATGCGCAGTATTTT.

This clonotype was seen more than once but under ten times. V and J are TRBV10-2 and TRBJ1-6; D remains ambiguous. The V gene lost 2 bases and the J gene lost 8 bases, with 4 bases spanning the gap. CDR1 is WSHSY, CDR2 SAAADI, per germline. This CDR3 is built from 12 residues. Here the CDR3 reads CASSEVHSPLHF. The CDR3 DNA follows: TGCGCCAGCAGTGAGGTGCATTCACCCCTCCACTTT.

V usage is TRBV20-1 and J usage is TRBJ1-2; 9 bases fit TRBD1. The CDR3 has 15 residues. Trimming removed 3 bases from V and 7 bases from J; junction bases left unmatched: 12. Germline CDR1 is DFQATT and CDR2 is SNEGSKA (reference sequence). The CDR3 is CSARDQQGARSGYTF. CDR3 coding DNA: TGCAGTGCTAGGGATCAACAGGGGGCGCGATCTGGCTACACCTTC.

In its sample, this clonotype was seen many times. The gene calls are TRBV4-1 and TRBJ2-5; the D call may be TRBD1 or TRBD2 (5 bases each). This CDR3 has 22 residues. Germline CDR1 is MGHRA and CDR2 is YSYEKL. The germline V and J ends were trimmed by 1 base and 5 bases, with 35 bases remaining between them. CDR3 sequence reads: CASSQASRLLVRRVGGPETQYF. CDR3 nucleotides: TGCGCCAGCAGCCAAGCCTCCCGACTCCTCGTTCGACGGGTTGGGGGTCCGGAGACCCAGTACTTC.

CDR3 coding DNA: TGTGCCAGCAGCTTAAACCAGGGCTCTGGGGCCAACGTCCTGACTTTC. Translated: CASSLNQGSGANVLTF. V and J are TRBV9 and TRBJ2-6, with a tentative D call TRBD1 (5 bases). Looked up from germline, CDR1 is SGDLS and CDR2 is YYNGEE. The CDR3 consists of 16 residues. V was cut by 4 bases and J by 0 bases, with 11 bases left in between.

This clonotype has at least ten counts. CDR3 bases: TGTGCCAGCAGACCCGGGACAGGGGGTGCTGAAGCTTTCTTT. Its protein is CASRPGTGGAEAFF. The V and J genes are TRBV12-3 or TRBV12-4 and TRBJ1-1; 11 nucleotides agree with TRBD1. This CDR3 comprises 14 residues. The trim removed 6 bases at V and 6 bases at J, leaving 6 bases unmatched.

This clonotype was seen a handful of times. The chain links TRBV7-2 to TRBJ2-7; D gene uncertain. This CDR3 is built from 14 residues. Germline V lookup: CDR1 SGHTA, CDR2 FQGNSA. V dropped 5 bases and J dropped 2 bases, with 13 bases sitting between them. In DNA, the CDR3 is TGTGCCAGCAGCCCGTCCCACGGAACCTACGAGCAGTACTTC. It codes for CASSPSHGTYEQYF.

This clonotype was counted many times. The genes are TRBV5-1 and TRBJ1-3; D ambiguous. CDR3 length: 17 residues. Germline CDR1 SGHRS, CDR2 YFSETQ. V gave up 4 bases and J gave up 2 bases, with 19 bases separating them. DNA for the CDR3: TGCGCCAGCAGCCTCGACCCTAACCCTTCTGCTGGAAACACCATATATTTT. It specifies CASSLDPNPSAGNTIYF.

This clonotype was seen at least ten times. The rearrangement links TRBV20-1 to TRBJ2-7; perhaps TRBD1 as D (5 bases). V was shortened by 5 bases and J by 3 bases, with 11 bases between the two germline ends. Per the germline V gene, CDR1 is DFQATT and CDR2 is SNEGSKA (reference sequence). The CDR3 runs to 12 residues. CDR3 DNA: TGCAGTGCTGGACAACAGAACTACGAGCAGTACTTC. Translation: CSAGQQNYEQYF.

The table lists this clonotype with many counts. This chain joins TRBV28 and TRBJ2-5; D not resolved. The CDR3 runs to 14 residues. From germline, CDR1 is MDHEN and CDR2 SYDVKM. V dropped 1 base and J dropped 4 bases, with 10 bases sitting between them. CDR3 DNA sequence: TGTGCCAGCAGTTTATCCGACCGCACAGAGACCCAGTACTTC. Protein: CASSLSDRTETQYF. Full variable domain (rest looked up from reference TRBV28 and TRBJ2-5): DVKVTQSSRYLVKRTGEKVFLECVQDMDHENMFWYRQDPGLGLRLIYFSYDVKMKEKGDIPEGYSVSREKKERFSLILESASTNQTSMYLCASSLSDRTETQYFGPGTRLLVL.

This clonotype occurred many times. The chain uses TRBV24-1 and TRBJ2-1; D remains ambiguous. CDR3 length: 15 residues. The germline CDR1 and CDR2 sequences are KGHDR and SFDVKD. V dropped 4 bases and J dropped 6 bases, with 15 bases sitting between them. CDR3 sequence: CATSDPRTVGNEQFF. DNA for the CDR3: TGTGCCACCAGTGACCCCCGAACAGTTGGCAATGAGCAGTTCTTC.

The CDR3 is CASSWTGSADTQYF. For the CDR3, the DNA is TGCGCCAGCAGCTGGACAGGATCCGCAGATACGCAGTATTTT. V and J are TRBV5-1 and TRBJ2-3; 7 positions agree with TRBD1. The CDR3 consists of 14 residues. The germline V gene encodes CDR1 SGHRS and CDR2 YFSETQ. J gave up 4 bases and V 3 bases, and 5 bases lay outside the gene matches. Based on the CDR3 plus reference TRBV5-1 and TRBJ2-3, the full variable domain is KAGVTQTPRYLIKTRGQQVTLSCSPISGHRSVSWYQQTPGQGLQFLFEYFSETQRNKGNFPGRFSGRQFSNSRSEMNVSTLELGDSALYLCASSWTGSADTQYFGPGTRLTVL.

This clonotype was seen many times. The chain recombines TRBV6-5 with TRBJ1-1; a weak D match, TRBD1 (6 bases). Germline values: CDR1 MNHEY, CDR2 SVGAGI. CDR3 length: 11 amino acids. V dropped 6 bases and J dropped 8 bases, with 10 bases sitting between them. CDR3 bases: TGTGCCAGCAGAGGGACAAGGGAAGCTTTCTTT. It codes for CASRGTREAFF.

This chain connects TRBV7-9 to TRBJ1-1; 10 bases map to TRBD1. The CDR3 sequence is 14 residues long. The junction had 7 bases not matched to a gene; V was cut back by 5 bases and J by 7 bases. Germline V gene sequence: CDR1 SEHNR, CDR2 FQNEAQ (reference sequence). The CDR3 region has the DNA TGTGCCAGCAGCGTCGACAGGGGGCAAAATGAAGCTTTCTTT. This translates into CASSVDRGQNEAFF.

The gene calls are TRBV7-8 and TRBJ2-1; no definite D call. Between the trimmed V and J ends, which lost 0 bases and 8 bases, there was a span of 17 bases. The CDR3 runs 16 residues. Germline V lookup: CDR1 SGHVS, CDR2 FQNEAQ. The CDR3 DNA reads TGTGCCAGCAGCTTAGCGTTGGGAAAGCTCCAGCATGAGCAGTTCTTC. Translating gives CASSLALGKLQHEQFF.

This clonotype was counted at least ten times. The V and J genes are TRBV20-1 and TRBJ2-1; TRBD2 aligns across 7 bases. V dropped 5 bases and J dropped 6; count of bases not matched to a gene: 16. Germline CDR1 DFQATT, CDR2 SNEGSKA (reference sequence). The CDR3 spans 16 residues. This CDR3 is CSARGVGGRSINEQFF. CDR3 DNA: TGCAGTGCTCGGGGGGTAGGTGGGCGCTCGATCAATGAGCAGTTCTTC.

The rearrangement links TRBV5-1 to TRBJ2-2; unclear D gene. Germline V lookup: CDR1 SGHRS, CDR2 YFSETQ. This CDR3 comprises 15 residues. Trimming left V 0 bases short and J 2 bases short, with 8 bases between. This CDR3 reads CASSLGVQNTGELFF. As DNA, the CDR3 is TGCGCCAGCAGCTTGGGGGTGCAAAACACCGGGGAGCTGTTTTTT.

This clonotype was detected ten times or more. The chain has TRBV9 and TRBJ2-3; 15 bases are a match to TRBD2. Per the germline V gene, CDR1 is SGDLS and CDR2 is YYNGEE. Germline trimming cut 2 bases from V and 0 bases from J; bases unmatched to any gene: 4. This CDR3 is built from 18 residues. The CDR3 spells CASSVGTSGRHSTDTQYF. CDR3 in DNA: TGTGCCAGCAGCGTTGGGACTAGCGGGAGGCATAGCACAGATACGCAGTATTTT. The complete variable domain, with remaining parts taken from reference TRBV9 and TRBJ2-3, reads DSGVTQTPKHLITATGQRVTLRCSPRSGDLSVYWYQQSLDQGLQFLIQYYNGEERAKGNILERFSAQQFPDLHSELNLSSLELGDSALYFCASSVGTSGRHSTDTQYFGPGTRLTVL.

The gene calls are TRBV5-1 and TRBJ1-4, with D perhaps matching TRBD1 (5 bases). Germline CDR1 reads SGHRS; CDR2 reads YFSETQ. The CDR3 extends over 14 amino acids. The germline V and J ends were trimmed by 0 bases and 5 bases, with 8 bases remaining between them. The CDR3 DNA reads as TGCGCCAGCAGCTTGGGGGACGGCAATGAAAAACTGTTTTTT. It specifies CASSLGDGNEKLFF.